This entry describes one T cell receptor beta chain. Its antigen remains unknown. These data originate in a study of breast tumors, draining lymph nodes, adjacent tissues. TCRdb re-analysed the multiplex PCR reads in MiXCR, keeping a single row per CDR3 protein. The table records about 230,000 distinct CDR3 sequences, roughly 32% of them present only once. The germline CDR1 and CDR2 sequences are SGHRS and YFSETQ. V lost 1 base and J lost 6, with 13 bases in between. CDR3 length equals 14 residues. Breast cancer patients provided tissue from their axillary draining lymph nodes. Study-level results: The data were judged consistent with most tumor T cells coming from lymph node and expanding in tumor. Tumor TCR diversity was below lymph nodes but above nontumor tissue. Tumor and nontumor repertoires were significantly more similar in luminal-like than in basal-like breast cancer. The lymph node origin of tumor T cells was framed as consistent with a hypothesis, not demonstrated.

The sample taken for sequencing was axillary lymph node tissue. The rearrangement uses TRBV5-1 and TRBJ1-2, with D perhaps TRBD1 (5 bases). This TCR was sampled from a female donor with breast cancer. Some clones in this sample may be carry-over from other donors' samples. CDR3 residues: CASSLSGAKHGYTF. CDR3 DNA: TGCGCCAGCAGCTTGAGTGGGGCGAAGCATGGCTACACCTTC.